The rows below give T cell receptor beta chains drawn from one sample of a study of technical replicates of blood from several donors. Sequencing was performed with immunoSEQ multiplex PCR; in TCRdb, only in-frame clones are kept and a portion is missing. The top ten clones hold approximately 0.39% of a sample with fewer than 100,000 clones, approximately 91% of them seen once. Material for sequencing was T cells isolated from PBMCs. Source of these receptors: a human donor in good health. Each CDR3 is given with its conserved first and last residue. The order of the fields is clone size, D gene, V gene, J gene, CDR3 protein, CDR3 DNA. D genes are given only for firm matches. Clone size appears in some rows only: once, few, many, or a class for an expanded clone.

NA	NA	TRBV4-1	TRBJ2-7	CASSQDQDWSYEQYF	TGCGCCAGCAGCCAAGATCAGGACTGGTCCTACGAGCAGTACTTC
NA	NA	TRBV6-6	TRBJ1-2	CASSFTIGGEYYGYTF	TGTGCCAGCAGTTTTACGATCGGGGGGGAATACTATGGCTACACCTTC
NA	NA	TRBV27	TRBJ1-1	CASALGRYTEAFF	TGTGCCAGCGCACTAGGCAGATACACTGAAGCTTTCTTT
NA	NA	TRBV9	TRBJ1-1	CASSVGGEGEAFF	TGTGCCAGCAGCGTAGGTGGAGAGGGTGAAGCTTTCTTT
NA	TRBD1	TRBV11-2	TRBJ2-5	CASSLGTGVETQYF	TGTGCCAGCAGCTTAGGGACAGGGGTTGAGACCCAGTACTTC
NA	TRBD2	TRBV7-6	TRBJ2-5	CASSLGIAGAQETQYF	TGTGCCAGCAGCTTAGGAATAGCGGGAGCCCAAGAGACCCAGTACTTC
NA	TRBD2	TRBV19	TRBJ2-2	CASSSGRRTGELFF	TGTGCCAGTTCTAGCGGGAGGCGCACCGGGGAGCTGTTTTTT
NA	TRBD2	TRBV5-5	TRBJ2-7	CASSVREGKNEQYF	TGTGCCAGCAGTGTTCGGGAGGGCAAAAACGAGCAGTACTTC
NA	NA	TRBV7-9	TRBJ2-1	CASSLTGTLVNEQFF	TGTGCCAGCAGCCTCACCGGGACACTCGTAAATGAGCAGTTCTTC
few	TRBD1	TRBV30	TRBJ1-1	CAWKVRDSEAFF	TGTGCCTGGAAGGTACGGGACAGTGAAGCTTTCTTT
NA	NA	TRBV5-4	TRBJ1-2	CASSRDNNYGYTF	TGTGCCAGCAGCCGGGACAATAACTATGGCTACACCTTC
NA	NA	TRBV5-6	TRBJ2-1	CASREQGVRNEQFF	TGTGCCAGCAGGGAACAGGGAGTTCGGAATGAGCAGTTCTTC
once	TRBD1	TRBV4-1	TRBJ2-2	CASSLLRGLGGELFF	TGCGCCAGCAGCCTTCTGAGGGGGCTCGGCGGGGAGCTGTTTTTT
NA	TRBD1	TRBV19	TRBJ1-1	CASTGTETIMNTEAFF	TGTGCCAGCACCGGGACAGAAACTATCATGAACACTGAAGCTTTCTTT
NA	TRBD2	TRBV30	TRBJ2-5	CAWDRRTSGKETQYF	TGTGCCTGGGACCGGAGGACTAGCGGGAAAGAGACCCAGTACTTC
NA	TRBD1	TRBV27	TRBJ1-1	CATKQGVSVNTEAFF	TGTGCCACCAAGCAGGGGGTCTCCGTTAACACTGAAGCTTTCTTT
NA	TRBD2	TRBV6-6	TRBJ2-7	CASSPDAGGLYEQYF	TGTGCCAGCAGTCCCGATGCGGGAGGGCTCTACGAGCAGTACTTC
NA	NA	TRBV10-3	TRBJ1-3	CAITGQGNTIYF	TGTGCCATCACCGGACAGGGAAACACCATATATTTT
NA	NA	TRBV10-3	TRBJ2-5	CAISESRGIGREETQYF	TGTGCCATCAGTGAGTCTCGCGGGATTGGTAGGGAAGAGACCCAGTACTTC
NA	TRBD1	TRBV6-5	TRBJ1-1	CASSPGTGHEAFF	TGTGCCAGCAGCCCCGGGACAGGGCATGAAGCTTTCTTT
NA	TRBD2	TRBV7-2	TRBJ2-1	CASSLEAGGESEQFF	TGTGCCAGCAGCTTAGAGGCGGGAGGCGAAAGCGAGCAGTTCTTC
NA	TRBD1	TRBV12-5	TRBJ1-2	CASGLPSGQTNYGYTF	TGTGCTAGTGGTTTGCCTTCGGGACAGACTAACTATGGCTACACCTTC
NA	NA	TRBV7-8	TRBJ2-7	CASSFPGQPYEQYF	TGTGCCAGCAGCTTTCCGGGACAACCATACGAGCAGTACTTC
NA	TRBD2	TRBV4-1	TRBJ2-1	CASSAAGGVYNEQFF	TGCGCCAGCAGCGCAGCGGGAGGCGTATACAATGAGCAGTTCTTC
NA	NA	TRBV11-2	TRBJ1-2	CASSLTGRDYGYTF	TGTGCCAGCAGCTTAACCGGGAGGGACTATGGCTACACCTTC
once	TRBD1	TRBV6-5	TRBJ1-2	CASSRGQEGGYTF	TGTGCCAGCAGTAGAGGACAGGAGGGGGGCTACACCTTC
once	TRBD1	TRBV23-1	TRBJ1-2	CASSQWDRGQNGYTF	TGCGCCAGCAGTCAATGGGACAGGGGGCAAAACGGCTACACCTTC
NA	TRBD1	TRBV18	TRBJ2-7	CASSPDRGPYEQYF	TGTGCCAGCTCACCGGACAGGGGGCCTTACGAGCAGTACTTC
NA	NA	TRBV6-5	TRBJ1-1	CASSYGGGTEAFF	TGTGCCAGCAGTTACGGCGGAGGGACTGAAGCTTTCTTT
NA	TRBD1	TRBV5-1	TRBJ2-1	CASSLGAGGGEQFF	TGCGCCAGCAGCTTGGGCGCAGGGGGCGGTGAGCAGTTCTTC
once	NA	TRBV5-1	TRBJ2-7	CASSEDKLRDEQYF	TGCGCCAGCAGCGAGGACAAACTTCGGGACGAGCAGTACTTC
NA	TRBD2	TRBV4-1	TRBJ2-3	CASSQDTSGRVGDTQYF	TGCGCCAGCAGCCAAGATACTAGCGGGAGAGTCGGAGATACGCAGTATTTT
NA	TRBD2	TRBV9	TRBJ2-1	CASSVSGRFYNEQFF	TGTGCCAGCAGCGTTAGCGGGAGATTCTACAATGAGCAGTTCTTC
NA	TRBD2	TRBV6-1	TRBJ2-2	CAGRGDTGELFF	TGTGCCGGGCGGGGGGACACCGGGGAGCTGTTTTTT
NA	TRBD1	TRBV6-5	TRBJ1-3	CASRGQVSGNTIYF	TGTGCCAGCAGGGGACAGGTATCTGGAAACACCATATATTTT
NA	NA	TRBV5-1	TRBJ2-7	CASSLGLGYEQYF	TGCGCCAGCAGCTTGGGACTAGGGTACGAGCAGTACTTC
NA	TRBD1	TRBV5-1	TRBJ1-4	CASSLGGQRNEKLFF	TGCGCCAGCAGCTTGGGGGGACAGCGTAATGAAAAACTGTTTTTT
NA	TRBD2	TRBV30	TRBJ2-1	CAWSVQLAAYNEQFF	TGTGCCTGGAGTGTACAACTAGCGGCCTACAATGAGCAGTTCTTC
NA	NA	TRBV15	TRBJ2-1	CATSREFGIGANEQFF	TGTGCCACCAGCAGAGAGTTTGGAATAGGAGCCAATGAGCAGTTCTTC
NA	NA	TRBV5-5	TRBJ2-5	CASSLASLEGETQYF	TGTGCCAGCAGCTTGGCCTCATTGGAGGGAGAGACCCAGTACTTC
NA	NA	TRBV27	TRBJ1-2	CASSLAGDRGYTF	TGTGCCAGCAGTTTAGCCGGGGATAGGGGCTACACCTTC
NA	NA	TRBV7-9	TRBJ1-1	CASSFSNTEAFF	TGTGCCAGCAGCTTCTCGAACACTGAAGCTTTCTTT
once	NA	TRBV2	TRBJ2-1	CASSQTRDIYYNEQFF	TGTGCCAGCAGTCAGACCCGGGACATCTACTACAATGAGCAGTTCTTC
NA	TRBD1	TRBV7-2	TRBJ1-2	CASSTRTGGHGYTF	TGTGCCAGCAGCACCCGAACAGGGGGCCATGGCTACACCTTC
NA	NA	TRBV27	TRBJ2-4	CASSPMSPAKNIQYF	TGTGCCAGCAGTCCCATGTCCCCAGCCAAAAACATTCAGTACTTC
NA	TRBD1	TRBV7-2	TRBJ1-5	CASSPPGQNSNQPQHF	TGTGCCAGCAGCCCCCCGGGACAGAATAGCAATCAGCCCCAGCATTTT
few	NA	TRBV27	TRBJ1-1	CASSPGVGTEAFF	TGTGCCAGCAGTCCGGGGGTTGGCACTGAAGCTTTCTTT
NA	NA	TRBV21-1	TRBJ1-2	CASSKRGGPGSGYTF	TGTGCCAGCAGCAAAAGGGGGGGACCCGGCAGTGGCTACACCTTC
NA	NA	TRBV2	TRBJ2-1	CASSAGHPNTYNEQFF	TGTGCCAGCAGTGCTGGACACCCGAATACTTACAATGAGCAGTTCTTC
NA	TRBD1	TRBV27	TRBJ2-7	CASSPGQGDEQYF	TGTGCCAGCAGTCCGGGACAGGGGGACGAGCAGTACTTC
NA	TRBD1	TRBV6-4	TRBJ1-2	CASSDSGTGGVRGYTF	TGTGCCAGCAGTGACAGCGGGACAGGGGGCGTCCGTGGCTACACCTTC
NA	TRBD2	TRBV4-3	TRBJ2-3	CASSQDVGRTDTQYF	TGCGCCAGCAGCCAAGATGTCGGGAGGACAGATACGCAGTATTTT
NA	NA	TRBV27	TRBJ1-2	CASSLQGGQLPTEGYTF	TGTGCCAGCAGTTTGCAGGGAGGGCAGCTACCCACTGAAGGCTACACCTTC
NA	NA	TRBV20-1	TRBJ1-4	CSARDLEKLFF	TGCAGTGCTAGAGATCTAGAAAAACTGTTTTTT
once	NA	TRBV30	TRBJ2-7	CAWSGSAGQISEQYF	TGTGCCTGGAGTGGATCGGCAGGGCAAATAAGCGAGCAGTACTTC
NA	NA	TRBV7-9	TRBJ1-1	CASSYLLRYPSPNTEAFF	TGTGCCAGCAGCTACCTCCTCAGATATCCTAGCCCGAACACTGAAGCTTTCTTT
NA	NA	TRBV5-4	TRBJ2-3	CASSLADTQYF	TGTGCCAGCAGCTTGGCGGATACGCAGTATTTT
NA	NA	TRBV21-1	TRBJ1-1	CASSKAQGRASTEAFF	TGTGCCAGCAGCAAGGCCCAGGGGAGGGCGAGCACTGAAGCTTTCTTT
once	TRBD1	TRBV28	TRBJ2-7	CASSPGQGEVYEQYF	TGTGCCAGCAGTCCCGGACAGGGCGAGGTCTACGAGCAGTACTTC
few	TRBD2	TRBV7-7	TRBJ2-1	CASSLDWGGNEQFF	TGTGCCAGCAGTTTAGACTGGGGGGGCAATGAGCAGTTCTTC